One sample yielded the 16 T cell receptor beta chains listed below, sequenced in a study of T cells after yellow fever vaccination. TCRdb re-derived calls from the 5' RACE reads in MiXCR, one entry per CDR3 protein. The table lists 110,000 to 150,000 distinct CDR3 sequences, 5% to 8% of them singletons. This material consisted of CD4+ T cells sorted from PBMCs, taken 10 days after the yellow fever booster vaccination. The receptors here all came from a man aged 30-40 years who received the YFV17D yellow fever vaccine.

This clonotype was counted a single time. This sequence may be a read error, since a much larger clone differs from it by one base. The chain carries TRBV28 and TRBJ1-2; 7 nucleotides line up with TRBD1. CDR3 length: 16 residues. The trim removed 5 bases at V and 8 bases at J, leaving 17 bases unmatched. Germline assignment: CDR1 MDHEN and CDR2 SYDVKM. The CDR3 bases are TGTGCCAGCAGTATTGCCGGGAAAGGGGGCACGAAGGGCTACACCTTC. It translates to CASSIAGKGGTKGYTF.

This clonotype was detected many times. V is TRBV29-1 and J is TRBJ2-1, with 11 nucleotides matching TRBD2. This CDR3 has 14 amino acids. The germline V gene has CDR1 SQVTM and CDR2 ANQGSEA. The junction had 7 bases not matched to a gene; V was cut back by 7 bases and J by 5 bases. The CDR3 DNA follows: TGCAGCGCTACGGGACTAGCGGTAAACAATGAGCAGTTCTTC. This sequence encodes CSATGLAVNNEQFF.

This clonotype was detected ten times or more. This chain connects TRBV19 to TRBJ2-3, with D perhaps TRBD2 (6 bases). Germline assignment: CDR1 LNHDA and CDR2 SQIVND (reference sequence). The CDR3 spans 17 residues. Trimming stripped 5 bases from V and 3 bases from J, with 21 bases between. Written as DNA, the CDR3 is TGTGCCAGTAGTGAGTCGGGACTCAGGGTGAGGACAGATACGCAGTATTTT. Its protein product is CASSESGLRVRTDTQYF.

This clonotype was counted many times. The V gene is TRBV7-9, the J gene TRBJ2-7; 13 bases align to TRBD2. V lost 5 bases to trimming and J lost 7 bases; unmatched junction nucleotides: 8. The CDR3 length is 15 residues. CDR1 is SEHNR, CDR2 FQNEAQ, per germline (reference sequence). The CDR3 DNA sequence: TGTGCCAGCAGCGAAACTAGCGGGAGGGCCGTTGAGCAGTACTTC. As protein: CASSETSGRAVEQYF.

This clonotype was counted between two and nine times. This sequence joins TRBV29-1 and TRBJ2-3; 10 nucleotides agree with TRBD2. The germline CDR1 and CDR2 sequences are SQVTM and ANQGSEA. V trimming: 7 bases; J trimming: 3 bases; junction bases outside the gene matches: 13. The CDR3 is 16 amino acids. The CDR3 bases are TGCAGCGCCTCCGGGGCTAGCGGGAGTAGTACAGATACGCAGTATTTT. This encodes CSASGASGSSTDTQYF.

This clonotype has more than one count but fewer than ten. J is TRBJ1-3 and V is TRBV7-9; D gene uncertain. Germline CDR1 is SEHNR and CDR2 is FQNEAQ (reference sequence). This CDR3 region has 14 residues. Trimming pared 7 bases from V and 2 bases from J, leaving 12 bases between. The CDR3 reads CASNTGPAGNTIYF. The DNA of the CDR3 is TGTGCCAGCAACACTGGGCCAGCTGGAAACACCATATATTTT.

Points on this clonotype: A much larger clone differs by one base, so this may be a read error. V and J are TRBV7-2 and TRBJ2-6; D unclear. CDR1 is SGHTA and CDR2 is FQGNSA in the germline V gene. The V and J ends lost 6 bases and 0 bases respectively, with 9 bases between them. The CDR3 totals 15 residues. The CDR3 region has the DNA TGTGCCAGCAGTCATATCATCTCTGGGGCCAACGTCCTGACTTTC. Amino acid sequence: CASSHIISGANVLTF.

This clonotype has at least ten counts. The chain joins TRBV7-2 to TRBJ1-6; D is ambiguous. CDR1 is SGHTA and CDR2 is FQGNSA in the germline V gene. The CDR3 runs 15 residues. V dropped 7 bases and J dropped 0 bases, with 10 bases sitting between them. The chain's CDR3 is CASKEMSSYNSPLHF. In nucleotides, the CDR3 is TGTGCCAGCAAGGAAATGAGCTCCTATAATTCACCCCTCCACTTT.

This clonotype was observed many times. Written as DNA, the CDR3 is TGTGCCAGCAGCGATGGCATCCAGCCCCAGCATTTT. It specifies CASSDGIQPQHF. V is TRBV12-3 or TRBV12-4 and J is TRBJ1-5; D not resolved. This CDR3 region has 12 residues. V lost 6 bases, J lost 7 bases, and 10 bases lay in between.

This clonotype was seen at least ten times. The rearrangement joins TRBV24-1 to TRBJ2-1; a possible D gene is TRBD1 (6 bases). Between the trimmed V and J ends, which lost 1 base and 9 bases, there was a span of 9 bases. The germline V gene has CDR1 KGHDR and CDR2 SFDVKD. The CDR3 loop spans 13 amino acids. CDR3 protein: CATSDFRGVEQFF. The CDR3 region has the DNA TGTGCCACCAGTGATTTCAGGGGTGTTGAGCAGTTCTTC.

This clonotype was seen at least ten times. The chain has TRBV3-1 and TRBJ1-3, with no clear D. In germline, CDR1 is LGHDT, CDR2 YNNKEL (reference sequence). CDR3 length: 12 amino acids. V was trimmed by 5 bases and J by 4 bases, leaving 6 bases between them. For the CDR3, the DNA is TGTGCCAGCAGCAATGGAGGAAACACCATATATTTT. Encoded protein: CASSNGGNTIYF.

This clonotype has at least ten counts. This rearrangement joins TRBV20-1 to TRBJ2-3; 7 bases match TRBD2. In germline, CDR1 is DFQATT, CDR2 SNEGSKA (reference sequence). V shed 5 bases and J 5 bases; nucleotides not matched to a gene: 16. CDR3 length: 16 amino acids. DNA for the CDR3: TGCAGTGCTCCGGCCCGATTTGACGCGGGGGTAGATACGCAGTATTTT. Amino acid sequence: CSAPARFDAGVDTQYF.

This clonotype was counted many times. The rearrangement joins TRBV12-3 or TRBV12-4 to TRBJ1-1, with 9 bases lining up with TRBD1. The V segment lost 5 bases and the J segment 1 base; nucleotides outside the gene matches: 5. CDR3 length: 15 residues. CDR3 sequence reads: CASSPRGQGNTEAFF. In nucleotides, the CDR3 is TGTGCCAGCAGTCCCCGGGGACAGGGGAACACTGAAGCTTTCTTT.

In this sample, this clonotype turned up many times. The J gene is TRBJ2-7, the V gene TRBV11-2, with a possible D match to TRBD2 (6 bases). CDR3 size: 14 residues. Germline V gene sequence: CDR1 SGHAT, CDR2 FQNNGV. The V gene lost 5 bases and the J gene lost 6 bases, with 17 bases spanning the gap. The CDR3 nucleotides read TGTGCCAGCAGCCCCCAGGCCGGGAGAGCCGAGCAGTACTTC. Its translation: CASSPQAGRAEQYF.

Note on this clonotype: The junction shows a germline mismatch at one end, possibly a read error. The CDR3 DNA is TGTGCCAGCAGCCAGGGGCAGGGCGCGACCCATTACTTC. It translates to CASSQGQGATHYF. The rearrangement links TRBV5-6 to TRBJ2-5, with D maybe TRBD1 (6 bases). The CDR3 runs 13 residues. Per germline, CDR1 SGHDT and CDR2 YYEEEE. The full variable domain, completed using reference TRBV5-6 and TRBJ2-5, is DAGVTQSPTHLIKTRGQQVTLRCSPKSGHDTVSWYQQALGQGPQFIFQYYEEEERQRGNFPDRFSGHQFPNYSSELNVNALLLGDSALYLCASSQGQGATHYFGPGTRLLVL.

Ten or more counts support this clonotype. J is TRBJ2-7 and V is TRBV5-5, with D possibly TRBD2 on 6 matching bases. Germline V gene lookup returns CDR1 SGHKS and CDR2 YYEKEE (reference sequence). This CDR3 is built from 16 residues. V gave up 5 bases and J gave up 6 bases, with 24 bases separating them. CDR3 sequence reads: CASRGTSGRLESEQYF. The CDR3 DNA sequence: TGTGCCAGCAGGGGTACTTCCGGGAGACTCGAGTCCGAGCAGTACTTC.